This note documents a single TCR beta chain sequence. This clone has just a few counts. Its antigen remains unidentified. Base qualities are not provided; no much larger clone lies one nucleotide away. Clipping removes 4 bases from V and 9 bases from J, with 12 as the unmatched junction base count. From its cysteine to its phenylalanine, the CDR3 spans 15 amino acids. The only DNA kept is the CDR3, 45 bases in frame from the first base. CDR1 SGDLS and CDR2 YYNGEE were looked up in the germline V gene. The cohort consisted of 600 to 700 healthy bone marrow donors. Cohort members were all nominally healthy when sampled, although unrecorded immune exposures were likely present. The donor tested CMV seropositive and was one of the 289 seropositive cohort members. Each donor provided a peripheral blood sample, and peripheral blood mononuclear cells were used for TCR beta sequencing. Genomic DNA extraction from the blood cell samples was performed with the Qiagen DNeasy Blood Extraction Kit.

This sample is drawn from a study of cytomegalovirus exposure and HLA in healthy donors (dated by TCRdb to 2015 to 2018). Some background on the complete study: An earlier analysis of fewer than 750 of the donors reported about 260 Gb of sequence data and 100 million to 120 million unique TCR beta sequences obtained from approximately 180 million T cells. An early release covering over 500 HLA-typed donors comprised 250 to 350 gigabases of sequencing data and around 85 million unique TCR sequences. Among the approximately 420 genotyped donors, under 90% belonged to the genetic ancestry cluster associated with self-reported Caucasian donors. The study aimed to test whether signatures of past pathogen exposure could be identified by cataloging public T cell receptors. The T cell repertoires of under 700 subjects were profiled by immunosequencing and related to cytomegalovirus serostatus. A separate validation cohort of about 110 different subjects was used in addition to the roughly 700-subject first cohort. To predict cytomegalovirus infection status, the study brought together high-throughput TCR immunosequencing, statistical association of individual TCRs with disease status, and machine learning. A later analysis re-analyzed previously published TCR beta repertoires from 666 donors and added high-resolution HLA genotyping to study TCR occurrence patterns. Rather than using new phenotypic data, the later analysis identified candidate immune exposures from TCR beta sequences and from how often those sequences occurred across donors. In an earlier analysis of about 590 of the donors, high-throughput TCR beta sequencing was used to judge whether each TCR beta V gene segment behaved as functional or pseudogenic. Donor age, sex, ethnicity and CMV serostatus were collected together with the repertoire data. A later genetic analysis took genome-wide SNP genotypes for about 65% of the 666 donors and used that subset as a discovery cohort. Every repertoire in the discovery cohort had been generated on one and the same sequencing platform. HLA typing covered class I and class II loci at four-digit resolution. The number of donors typed differed by locus, with about 629-630 for A, B, C, DRB1 and DQB1, over 500 for DQA1, about 610 for DPA1, and around 450 for DPB1. Five DR-DQ haplotypes were treated as single units for association and clustering because of strong linkage in the cohort. Among several hundred genotyped donors of the cohort, an average of roughly 230,000 unique TCR beta nucleotide sequences was sequenced per donor, of which roughly 17% were non-productive.

Study-level results and caveats: Because counts were too low, 15 to 20 rarely observed V segments, including chromosome 9 orphons, were excluded from the earlier analysis of 587 of the donors. A further reported finding was that TCR beta sequences accurately predicted the HLA-A and HLA-B alleles for most subjects in the first cohort. Sequencing depth was assumed to be roughly uniform across donors in the presence/absence analyses, though that assumption may not hold. A later analysis found that TCR association rates varied across HLA loci, with DRB1 alleles showing the most associated TCRs and HLA-C alleles the fewest. Correlated functional status among segregating V segments might be attributable to linkage disequilibrium, but an unknown experimental factor could not be ruled out. Most TCR sequences were observed very rarely across donors, whereas some public TCRs were present in many individuals. V-gene and J-gene trimming of TCR beta chains was associated with a missense DCLRE1C variant in a later genetic analysis, and the association was replicated in an independent cohort. In a later analysis, HLA-associated TCR beta chains were found to be more clonally expanded and to have lower generation probabilities than equally common non-associated chains. According to a later analysis, most CMV-associated TCR beta chains appeared to be HLA-restricted, and the HLA associations seemed to be driven largely by CMV exposure. In an earlier analysis of 500 to 650 of the donors, most TCR beta V segments appeared in productive rearrangements about 87% or about 30% of the time, broadly matching IMGT annotations. According to the authors, the approach could potentially be generalized to other disease states and immunological phenotypes. Because HLA typing was missing for some donors at each locus, association tests included only the typed subset. According to a later genetic analysis, donors in an Asian-associated ancestry cluster had fewer N-insertions in productive TCRs than the approximately 700-donor mean. A group of highly shared sequence variants was considered likely to be a technical artifact of the sequencing pipeline. The 87-base-pair reads could not distinguish some IMGT-functional V segments, including TRBV6-2 and TRBV6-3, so those segments were excluded. The classifier was reported to diagnose cytomegalovirus status with high specificity and sensitivity in both the original and validation cohorts. CMV serostatus was the only immune exposure information available for the cohort. In vitro tests confirmed that a few of the cytomegalovirus-associated TCR beta chains recognize cytomegalovirus antigens. In a later analysis, several top co-occurrence clusters were reported to appear linked to parvovirus B19, influenza, CMV and Epstein-Barr virus. Specific HLA alleles were associated with roughly 17,000 TCR beta sequences at a false discovery rate of 0.05 in a later analysis. This cohort had only TCR beta chains sequenced, and the lack of alpha or paired-chain data limited which features could be detected. Strong co-occurrence of HLA alleles, especially DR and DQ, made assigning TCR associations to individual alleles difficult. In the study, some 160 TCR beta chains were listed as associated with cytomegalovirus.

Library preparation was by the immunoSEQ multiplex PCR assay. The multiplex PCR relied on a mix of 60 forward primers for TCR Vbeta segments and 13 reverse primers for TCR Jbeta segments. Amplification of the CDR3 region of rearranged TCR beta genes was performed with a multiplex PCR assay on genomic DNA. The amplified TCR beta libraries were sequenced on the Illumina HiSeq System as 87-base-pair reads. As for how the authors treated the data: Across the 500 to 750 repertoires, a later analysis counted roughly 77 million unique TCR beta chains, 9 million to 14 million of which were shared by at least two donors. To remove PCR and sequencing errors, raw reads were error-corrected and collapsed into unique sequences using a nearest-neighbor algorithm that merged closely related sequences. CDR3 sequences were aligned to IMGT reference sequences to assign V, D and J gene segments. For a sequence to be retained, at least a six-nucleotide match to both a V gene segment and a J gene segment was required. A rearrangement counted as productive if the CDR3 had no stop codons and remained in frame with V and J, and every other rearrangement counted as non-productive. CDR3 was defined according to IMGT convention as the region running from the second conserved V-encoded cysteine to the conserved J-encoded phenylalanine. In an earlier analysis of around 540 of the donors, sequences lacking an unambiguous match to a single V gene segment were excluded. In an earlier analysis of approximately 610 of the donors, V segments were called functional above 56.7% productive rearrangements and were called segregating when the between-donor standard deviation exceeded 5%. A statistical classification framework was developed to diagnose cytomegalovirus status using the catalog of TCR beta chain sequences. In a later analysis, V and J genes were assigned by comparing TCR nucleotide sequences against IMGT/GENE-DB human TR gene sequences. The TCRdist pipeline was used in a later analysis to assign CDR3 sequences and most-parsimonious VDJ recombination scenarios. A later analysis defined each TCR beta chain by its CDR3 amino acid sequence plus V-gene family, and excluded reads lacking a unique V-gene family. In a later analysis, fewer than 650 highly shared, low-generation-probability nucleotide sequences were removed to address suspected cross-contamination and a sequencing artifact. For each public chain, a later analysis derived a clonal expansion index from normalized ranks of inferred template counts within each repertoire. Generation probabilities in a later analysis came from a VDJ recombination model fitted to out-of-frame rearrangements, and those results were checked against IGoR. In a later analysis, TCR-TCR, TCR-HLA and TCR-CMV co-occurrence was scored with hypergeometric tests, and a repertoire-size bias correction was applied to TCR pairs. To estimate false discovery rates, a later analysis permuted the HLA or CMV assignments 20 times. In a later analysis, co-occurring TCRs were grouped using DBSCAN, with TCRdist sequence similarity added in when clustering inside HLA-allele-positive subsets. Co-occurrence clustering excluded repertoires with fewer than 30,000 or more than 120,000 public chains, plus five with anomalous nucleotide sharing. This immuneACCESS table, as held by TCRdb, lists in-frame sequences with V and J called but not all clones. Of the missing ones, under half trace to an unresolved V gene in checked studies; the others have no known cause. The V and J calls and clone size were taken over from that table, and D and trimming were inferred from the DNA. In all, the sample holds over 150,000 clones, and about four fifths of those were seen once. Jointly, the top ten make up around 10% of the sample.

Sequencing input: PBMCs. Rearrangement joined TRBV9 to TRBJ2-1, and TRBD1 matches 8 of the central bases. The source is a man in his fifties or sixties in good health and CMV-seropositive. The encoded CDR3 is CASSKTSGTGGEQFF. At the DNA level, the sequence is TGTGCCAGCAGCAAAACCTCCGGGACAGGTGGTGAGCAGTTCTTC.